These T cell receptor beta chains were read from a single sample in a study of glioma-infiltrating T cells after dendritic cell vaccination. Assay: immunoSEQ multiplex PCR; the TCRdb copy retains only in-frame clones and omits some. Here the sample spans about 50,000 clones, about 89% being singletons. The sequencing used blood, collected after dendritic cell vaccination. Every receptor here comes from a human donor with glioblastoma. The CDR3 runs from the conserved cysteine through the conserved F or W. The D gene is left open where the match is weak. A row's size may be missing; if present it is once, few, many or a size class.

clone_size	d_call	j_call	v_call	cdr3_aa
-	TRBD1	TRBJ1-2	TRBV27	CASSLLTGGNGYTF
-	TRBD2	TRBJ2-3	TRBV5-1	CASSLAGTSADTQYF
-	-	TRBJ2-7	TRBV28	CASRPPAPSSYEQYF
once	-	TRBJ1-6	TRBV28	CASSSRTQLFGSPLHF
-	-	TRBJ2-1	TRBV14	CASSQDTISYNEQFF
-	TRBD1	TRBJ1-2	TRBV20-1	CSATGVGGYTF
-	-	TRBJ2-3	TRBV25-1	CASSEYTDTQYF
once	TRBD1	TRBJ1-5	TRBV7-3	CASSLNRGEPQHF
-	-	TRBJ2-7	TRBV19	CASSERGTEQYF
-	-	TRBJ2-5	TRBV5-1	CASSSQGLGETQYF